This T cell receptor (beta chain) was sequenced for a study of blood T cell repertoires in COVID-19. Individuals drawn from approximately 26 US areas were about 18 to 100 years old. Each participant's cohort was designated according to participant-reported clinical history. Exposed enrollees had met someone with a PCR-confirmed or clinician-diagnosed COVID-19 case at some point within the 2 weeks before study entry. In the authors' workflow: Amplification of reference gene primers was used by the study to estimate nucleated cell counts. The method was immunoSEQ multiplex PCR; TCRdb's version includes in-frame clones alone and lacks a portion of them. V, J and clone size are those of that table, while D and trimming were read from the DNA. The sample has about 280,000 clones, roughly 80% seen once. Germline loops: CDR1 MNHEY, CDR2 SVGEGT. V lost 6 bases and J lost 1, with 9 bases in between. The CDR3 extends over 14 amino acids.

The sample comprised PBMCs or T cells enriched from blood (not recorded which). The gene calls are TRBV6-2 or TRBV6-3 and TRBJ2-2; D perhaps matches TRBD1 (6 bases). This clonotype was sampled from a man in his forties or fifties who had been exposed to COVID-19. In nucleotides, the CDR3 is TGTGCCAGCAGCAAACAGGGGAACACCGGGGAGCTGTTTTTT. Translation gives CASSKQGNTGELFF.